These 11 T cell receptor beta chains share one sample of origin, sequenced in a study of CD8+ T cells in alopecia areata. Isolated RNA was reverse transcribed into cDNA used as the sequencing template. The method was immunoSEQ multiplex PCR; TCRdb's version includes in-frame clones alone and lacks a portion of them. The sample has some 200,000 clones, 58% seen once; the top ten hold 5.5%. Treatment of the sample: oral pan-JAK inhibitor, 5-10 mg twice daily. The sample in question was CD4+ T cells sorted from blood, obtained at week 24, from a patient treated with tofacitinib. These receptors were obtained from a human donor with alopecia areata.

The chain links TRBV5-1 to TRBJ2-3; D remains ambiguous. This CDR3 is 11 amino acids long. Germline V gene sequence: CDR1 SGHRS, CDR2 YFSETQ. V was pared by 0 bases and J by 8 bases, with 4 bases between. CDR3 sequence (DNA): TGCGCCAGCAGCTTGGACAGTACGCAGTATTTT. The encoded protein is CASSLDSTQYF.

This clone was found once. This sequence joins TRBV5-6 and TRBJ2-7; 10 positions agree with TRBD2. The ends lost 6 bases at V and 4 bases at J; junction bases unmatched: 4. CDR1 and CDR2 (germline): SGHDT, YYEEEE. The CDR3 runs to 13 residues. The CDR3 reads CASNGLAEYEQYF. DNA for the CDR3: TGTGCCAGCAACGGACTAGCGGAATACGAGCAGTACTTC.

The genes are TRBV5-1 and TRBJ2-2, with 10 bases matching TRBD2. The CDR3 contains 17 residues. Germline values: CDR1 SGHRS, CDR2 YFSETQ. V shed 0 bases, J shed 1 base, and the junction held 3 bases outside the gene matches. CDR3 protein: CASSLAGLAENTGELFF. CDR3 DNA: TGCGCCAGCAGCTTGGCCGGACTAGCGGAGAACACCGGGGAGCTGTTTTTT.

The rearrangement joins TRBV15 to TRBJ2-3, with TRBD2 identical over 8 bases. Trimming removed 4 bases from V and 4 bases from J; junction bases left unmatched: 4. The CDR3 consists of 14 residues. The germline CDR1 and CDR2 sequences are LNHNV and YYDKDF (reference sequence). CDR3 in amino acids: CATSIRAGADTQYF. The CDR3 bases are TGTGCCACCAGCATACGAGCGGGGGCAGATACGCAGTATTTT. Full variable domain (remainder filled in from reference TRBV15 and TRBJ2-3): DAMVIQNPRYQVTQFGKPVTLSCSQTLNHNVMYWYQQKSSQAPKLLFHYYDKDFNNEADTPDNFQSRRPNTSFCFLDIRSPGLGDTAMYLCATSIRAGADTQYFGPGTRLTVL.

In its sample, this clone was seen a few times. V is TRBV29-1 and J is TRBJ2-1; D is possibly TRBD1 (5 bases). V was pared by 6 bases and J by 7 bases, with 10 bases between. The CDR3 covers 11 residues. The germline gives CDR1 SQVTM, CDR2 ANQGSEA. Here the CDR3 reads CSVGHPNEQFF. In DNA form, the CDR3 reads TGCAGCGTAGGACACCCAAATGAGCAGTTCTTC.

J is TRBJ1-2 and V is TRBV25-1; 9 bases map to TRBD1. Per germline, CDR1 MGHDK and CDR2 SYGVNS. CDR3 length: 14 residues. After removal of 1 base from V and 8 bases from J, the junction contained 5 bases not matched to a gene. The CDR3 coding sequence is TGTGCCAGCAGTGAATGGGACAGGGCCGGAGGCTACACCTTC. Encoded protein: CASSEWDRAGGYTF.

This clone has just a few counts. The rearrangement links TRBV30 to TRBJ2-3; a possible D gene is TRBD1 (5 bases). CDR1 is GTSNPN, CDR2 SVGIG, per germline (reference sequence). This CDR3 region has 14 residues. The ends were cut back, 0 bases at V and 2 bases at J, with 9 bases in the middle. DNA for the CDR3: TGTGCCTGGAGTGTACAGGCAGTCACAGATACGCAGTATTTT. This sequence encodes CAWSVQAVTDTQYF.

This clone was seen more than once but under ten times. The CDR3 DNA follows: TGCGCCAGCAGCTCCGTCGACAGGGGACTTTATGGCTACACCTTC. Translating it yields CASSSVDRGLYGYTF. The chain employs TRBV5-1 and TRBJ1-2; the match to TRBD1 covers 8 bases. CDR1 SGHRS and CDR2 YFSETQ come from the germline V gene. The CDR3 is 15 residues long. The J segment lost 5 bases and the V segment lost 3 bases, leaving 9 bases of the junction unmatched.

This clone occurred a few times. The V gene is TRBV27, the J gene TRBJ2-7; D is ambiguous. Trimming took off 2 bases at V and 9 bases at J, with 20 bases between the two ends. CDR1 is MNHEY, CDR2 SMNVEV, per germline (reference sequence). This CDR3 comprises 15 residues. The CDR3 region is CASSLSSVSEYGQYF. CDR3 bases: TGTGCCAGCAGTTTAAGTAGTGTCTCGGAGTATGGGCAGTACTTC.

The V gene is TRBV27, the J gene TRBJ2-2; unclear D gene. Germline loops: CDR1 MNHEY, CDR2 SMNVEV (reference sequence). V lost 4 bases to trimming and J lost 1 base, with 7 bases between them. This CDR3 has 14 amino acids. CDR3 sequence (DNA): TGTGCCAGCAGTTGGTCGATGAACACCGGGGAGCTGTTTTTT. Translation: CASSWSMNTGELFF.

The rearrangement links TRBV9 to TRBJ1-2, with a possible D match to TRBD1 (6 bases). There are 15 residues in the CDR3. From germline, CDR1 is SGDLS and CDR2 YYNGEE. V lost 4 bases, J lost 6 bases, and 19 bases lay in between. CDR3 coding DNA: TGTGCCAGCAGCAGAGTACAGGGTGAAGGGAATGGCTACACCTTC. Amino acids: CASSRVQGEGNGYTF.